The 17 T cell receptor beta chains presented below share a single source sample, sequenced in a study of blood T cell repertoires in COVID-19. Data came from immunoSEQ multiplex PCR; TCRdb stores just in-frame clones and leaves some out. There are 180,000 or so clones in the sample; roughly nine tenths occur only once, and less than 1% lies in the top ten. The sequencing input was peripheral blood. These receptors were obtained from a young man with acute or convalescent COVID-19.

Notes on this clone: One base away lies a much larger clone, so this may be a sequencing read error. This chain uses TRBV11-2 with TRBJ1-1; D gene uncertain. CDR1 is SGHAT and CDR2 is FQNNGV in the germline V gene. The CDR3 has 13 residues. Trimming took off 1 base at V and 1 base at J, with 4 bases between the two ends. CDR3 region: CASSLAENTEAFF. In DNA form, the CDR3 reads TGTGCCAGCAGCTTAGCAGAGAACACTGAAGCTTTCTTT.

The gene calls are TRBV27 and TRBJ1-1, with 10 bases matching TRBD1. Germline V gives CDR1 MNHEY, CDR2 SMNVEV (reference sequence). V lost 6 bases, J lost 5 bases, and 6 bases stayed unmatched. The CDR3 has 14 residues. This CDR3 reads CASSQGQGWTEAFF. The CDR3 DNA sequence: TGTGCCAGCAGCCAGGGACAGGGGTGGACTGAAGCTTTCTTT.

This clone has only one observation. The chain couples TRBV4-2 to TRBJ2-2; the D is unclear. This CDR3 contains 15 residues. Germline-derived CDR1 and CDR2 are LGHNA and YNFKEQ. Trimming took off 1 base at V and 7 bases at J, with 13 bases between the two ends. The CDR3 is CASSQGMSASGELFF. The DNA for the CDR3 is TGTGCCAGCAGCCAAGGCATGAGCGCTAGCGGGGAGCTGTTTTTT.

The rearrangement joins TRBV9 to TRBJ2-2, with 8 bases aligning to TRBD1. This CDR3 is 16 amino acids long. CDR1 is SGDLS, CDR2 YYNGEE, per germline. V shed 5 bases, J shed 4 bases, and the junction held 10 bases outside the gene matches. The CDR3 coding sequence is TGTGCCAGCAGTCTCCGGACAGGGTCGGTCACCGGGGAGCTGTTTTTT. This encodes CASSLRTGSVTGELFF. The full variable domain, in which reference TRBV9 and TRBJ2-2 provide the parts outside the CDR3, is DSGVTQTPKHLITATGQRVTLRCSPRSGDLSVYWYQQSLDQGLQFLIQYYNGEERAKGNILERFSAQQFPDLHSELNLSSLELGDSALYFCASSLRTGSVTGELFFGEGSRLTVL.

V gene TRBV10-3 combines with J gene TRBJ2-2; 8 bases are shared with TRBD1. Unmatched junction bases numbered 0, after V lost 4 bases and J lost 5 bases. In germline, CDR1 is ENHRY, CDR2 SYGVKD. This CDR3 region has 13 residues. The CDR3 sequence: CAISGQGTGELFF. CDR3 DNA sequence: TGTGCCATCAGTGGACAGGGGACCGGGGAGCTGTTTTTT.

The rearrangement joins TRBV4-2 to TRBJ2-4; maybe TRBD2 (6 bases). From germline, CDR1 is LGHNA and CDR2 YNFKEQ. V shed 0 bases and J shed 1 base, with 13 bases lying between them. The CDR3 contains 17 residues. The CDR3 DNA reads TGTGCCAGCAGCCAAGATAATGCGGGGAGGGCCAAAAACATTCAGTACTTC. Encoded protein: CASSQDNAGRAKNIQYF.

This chain joins TRBV29-1 and TRBJ1-1; no definite D call. Trimming cost V 5 bases and J 1 base, with 11 bases left between them. This CDR3 has 13 residues. Germline CDR1 and CDR2: SQVTM and ANQGSEA. CDR3 amino acids: CSVPRLENTEAFF. DNA of the CDR3: TGCAGCGTTCCCCGTCTAGAGAACACTGAAGCTTTCTTT.

V and J are TRBV11-2 and TRBJ1-1; possible D gene TRBD1, 5 bases. Germline CDR1 reads SGHAT; CDR2 reads FQNNGV. Trimming removed 8 bases from V and 1 base from J, with 14 bases in between. The CDR3 consists of 14 residues. CDR3 coding DNA: TGTGCCAGCCTAGGGGACTCCTCGAACACTGAAGCTTTCTTT. Protein: CASLGDSSNTEAFF. The full variable domain, with the rest looked up from reference TRBV11-2 and TRBJ1-1, is EAGVAQSPRYKIIEKRQSVAFWCNPISGHATLYWYQQILGQGPKLLIQFQNNGVVDDSQLPKDRFSAERLKGVDSTLKIQPAKLEDSAVYLCASLGDSSNTEAFFGQGTRLTVV.

This clone is a singleton in its sample. Additional DNA sequences in this sample encode the identical CDR3. The chain has TRBV18 and TRBJ1-2; 7 bases are a match to TRBD1. Germline values: CDR1 KGHSH, CDR2 LQKENI. V was pared by 6 bases and J by 2 bases, with 6 bases of the junction left unmatched. The CDR3 is made up of 14 amino acids. The CDR3: CASSPGQENYGYTF. CDR3 in DNA: TGTGCCAGCTCGCCTGGACAGGAGAACTATGGCTACACCTTC.

This rearrangement joins TRBV5-1 to TRBJ1-2; 7 bases match TRBD1. The germline V gene has CDR1 SGHRS and CDR2 YFSETQ. Germline trimming cut 4 bases from V and 3 bases from J; bases unmatched to any gene: 9. There are 15 residues in the CDR3. The CDR3 reads CASSPIGRGDYGYTF. DNA of the CDR3: TGCGCCAGCAGCCCCATAGGCAGGGGGGACTATGGCTACACCTTC.

This rearrangement joins TRBV18 to TRBJ1-2; TRBD1 aligns across 7 bases. Germline CDR1 is KGHSH and CDR2 is LQKENI. This CDR3 has 18 residues. J lost 2 bases, V lost 3 bases, and 15 bases had no gene match. The CDR3: CASSPTPGKTGANYGYTF. CDR3 in DNA: TGTGCCAGCTCACCTACTCCGGGAAAAACAGGGGCGAACTATGGCTACACCTTC.

This clone was seen a single time. The genes are TRBV3-1 (or the pseudogene TRBV3-2) and TRBJ1-2; D is perhaps TRBD1 (6 bases). Germline CDR1 is LGHDT and CDR2 is YNNKEL (reference sequence). The CDR3 extends over 15 amino acids. V was trimmed by 1 base and J by 2 bases, leaving 11 bases between them. The CDR3 spells CASSQAGQSNYGYTF. CDR3 in DNA: TGTGCCAGCAGCCAAGCCGGACAGTCAAACTATGGCTACACCTTC.

The CDR3: CAWSGHNEQFF. The CDR3 coding sequence is TGTGCCTGGAGTGGGCACAATGAGCAGTTCTTC. This chain links TRBV30 with TRBJ2-1; D is uncertain. The V end was cut by 1 base, the J end by 5 bases, with 3 bases between. The CDR3 spans 11 residues. Germline V gene lookup returns CDR1 GTSNPN and CDR2 SVGIG (reference sequence).

V is TRBV4-1 and J is TRBJ1-5; a possible D gene is TRBD1 (5 bases). Germline values: CDR1 MGHRA, CDR2 YSYEKL. V was trimmed by 0 bases and J by 3 bases, leaving 12 bases between them. The CDR3 is 16 amino acids. This CDR3 is CASSQETGGNNQPQHF. CDR3 nucleotide sequence: TGCGCCAGCAGCCAAGAAACAGGCGGAAACAATCAGCCCCAGCATTTT.

V gene TRBV18 combines with J gene TRBJ1-5, with 10 bases matching TRBD1. The CDR3 length is 16 residues. Trimming cost V 1 base and J 7 bases; bases outside gene matches: 7. Germline lookup yields CDR1 KGHSH and CDR2 LQKENI. CDR3 coding DNA: TGTGCCAGCTCACCACAGGGACAGGGGACGGGGCAGCCCCAGCATTTT. Its protein product is CASSPQGQGTGQPQHF.

The chain is built from TRBV6-5 and TRBJ1-4; D perhaps matches TRBD1 (5 bases). Germline lookup yields CDR1 MNHEY and CDR2 SVGAGI. The CDR3 has 15 residues. V was shortened by 7 bases and J by 7 bases, with 19 bases between the two germline ends. The CDR3 DNA reads TGTGCCAGCATCGCTGGGGGGACCCCTATTGAAAAACTGTTTTTT. Protein: CASIAGGTPIEKLFF.

This rearrangement joins TRBV18 to TRBJ2-2; 7 nucleotides line up with TRBD1. Trimming at V came to 8 bases and at J to 6 bases, leaving 12 bases not matched to a gene. Germline assignment: CDR1 KGHSH and CDR2 LQKENI. This CDR3 region has 15 residues. CDR3 DNA sequence: TGTGCCAGCCTACCACAGGGGCTGGATGCCGGGGAGCTGTTTTTT. Translation: CASLPQGLDAGELFF.